This T cell receptor (beta chain) was documented in a study of technical replicates of blood from several donors. J gave up 5 bases and V 1 base, and 11 bases lay outside the gene matches. CDR1 is MGHRA and CDR2 is YSYEKL in the germline V gene. This CDR3 is built from 18 residues. Using immunoSEQ multiplex PCR, the repertoire was profiled, and TCRdb retains in-frame clones only, with some absent. Among about 53,000 clones listed, about 82% were seen once. The rearrangement uses TRBV4-1 and TRBJ2-5; 12 nucleotides match TRBD2. Sequenced input: PBMCs. The clonotype originates from a human donor in good health. Some clones in this sample may be carry-over from other donors' samples. CDR3 sequence: CASSQASRASGRVETQYF. CDR3 bases: TGCGCCAGCAGCCAAGCCTCTCGGGCTAGCGGGAGGGTGGAGACCCAGTACTTC.